Given below is one T cell receptor (beta chain) in context. Germline V gene sequence: CDR1 SGHRS, CDR2 YFSETQ. The V and J ends lost 0 bases and 1 base respectively, with 4 bases between them. The CDR3 loop spans 14 amino acids. The data originate from a study of T cell responses to AZD1222 COVID-19 vaccine. The assay was immunoSEQ multiplex PCR, and TCRdb's table has in-frame clones only and misses some. The sample lists about 150,000 clones; roughly nine tenths were seen once. This TCR derives from an adult who had recovered from COVID-19. Sequencing was performed on peripheral blood, taken after recovery from COVID-19. The chain employs TRBV5-1 and TRBJ2-2; D unclear. CDR3 amino acids: CASSLAQNTGELFF. CDR3 bases: TGCGCCAGCAGCTTGGCGCAGAACACCGGGGAGCTGTTTTTT. Combining the CDR3 with reference TRBV5-1 and TRBJ2-2 gives the whole variable domain KAGVTQTPRYLIKTRGQQVTLSCSPISGHRSVSWYQQTPGQGLQFLFEYFSETQRNKGNFPGRFSGRQFSNSRSEMNVSTLELGDSALYLCASSLAQNTGELFFGEGSRLTVL.